Listed here are 29 T cell receptor beta chains from one sample, sequenced in a study of molecular identifiers for immune sequencing clone quantification. MiXCR, applied by TCRdb to the PCR reads, yields one record per CDR3 protein. The sample holds roughly 300,000 distinct CDR3 sequences, about 23% seen once. The source material was naive CD8+ T cells from blood, with Jurkat cell RNA spiked in. Subset: FACS-sorted CD8+CD4-CCR7+CD45RA+ naive T cells. All receptors come from a human donor in good health. Some libraries in this study had Jurkat cell RNA spiked in.

In its sample, this clonotype was seen many times. The rearrangement uses TRBV4-1 and TRBJ2-7; no firm D call. Trimming stripped 0 bases from V and 5 bases from J, with 17 bases between. CDR1 and CDR2 from the germline V gene are MGHRA and YSYEKL. This CDR3 region has 16 residues. The CDR3 nucleotides are TGCGCCAGCAGCCAAGAATTTAGGCCGACCACACACGAGCAGTACTTC. Translating it yields CASSQEFRPTTHEQYF.

On this clonotype itself: Compared with germline, one end of the junction differs, possibly owing to a read error. In nucleotides, the CDR3 is TGTGCCAACAGCCACCAAGGGGGACTTTCAGATACGCAGTATTTT. Translating it yields CANSHQGGLSDTQYF. V is TRBV9 and J is TRBJ2-3; D is perhaps TRBD1 or TRBD2 (6 bases each). In germline, CDR1 is SGDLS, CDR2 YYNGEE. CDR3 length: 15 residues.

This CDR3 is CASSNGDSPYEQYF. For the CDR3, the DNA is TGTGCCAGCAGTAACGGGGACAGCCCCTACGAGCAGTACTTC. The chain employs TRBV6-2 or TRBV6-3 and TRBJ2-7, with 7 bases that match TRBD1. After removal of 5 bases from V and 2 bases from J, the junction contained 6 bases not matched to a gene. The CDR3 is made up of 14 amino acids. From germline, CDR1 is MNHEY and CDR2 SVGEGT.

With respect to this clonotype: An end of the junction does not agree with germline; a read error may underlie this. The rearrangement uses TRBV28 and TRBJ2-7; 10 bases line up with TRBD2. Germline V gene data show CDR1 as MDHEN and CDR2 as SYDVKM. The CDR3 covers 14 residues. CDR3: CASSLAGASFEQYF. The CDR3 DNA reads TGTGCGAGCAGTCTAGCGGGAGCGTCCTTCGAGCAGTACTTC.

The chain has TRBV6-5 and TRBJ1-1; no clear D gene. The CDR3 is made up of 17 amino acids. Deletions cut 0 bases from V and 7 bases from J, with 21 bases between. Germline V gene data show CDR1 as MNHEY and CDR2 as SVGAGI. DNA for the CDR3: TGTGCCAGCAGTTACTCCTTTTGGCAGGACGTAACTAATGAAGCTTTCTTT. It yields the protein CASSYSFWQDVTNEAFF.

This clonotype was observed a handful of times. The V gene is TRBV28, the J gene TRBJ2-7; 7 bases map to TRBD1. The CDR3 loop spans 16 amino acids. After removal of 3 bases from V and 0 bases from J, the junction contained 8 bases not matched to a gene. Germline V CDR1 and CDR2: MDHEN, SYDVKM. This chain's CDR3 is CASSLLTGPISYEQYF. For the CDR3, the DNA is TGTGCCAGCAGTTTGTTGACAGGGCCTATCTCCTACGAGCAGTACTTC. The full variable domain, its missing parts supplied by reference TRBV28 and TRBJ2-7, is DVKVTQSSRYLVKRTGEKVFLECVQDMDHENMFWYRQDPGLGLRLIYFSYDVKMKEKGDIPEGYSVSREKKERFSLILESASTNQTSMYLCASSLLTGPISYEQYFGPGTRLTVT.

This clonotype was picked up many times. The gene calls are TRBV6-5 and TRBJ2-4; D possibly matches TRBD1 or TRBD2 (6 bases each). The CDR3 spans 14 residues. The V and J ends lost 4 bases and 8 bases respectively, with 15 bases between them. Germline-derived CDR1 and CDR2 are MNHEY and SVGAGI. The CDR3 DNA follows: TGTGCCAGCAGTTCCAAGGGGGGCCTTGACATTCAGTACTTC. Protein: CASSSKGGLDIQYF.

This clonotype came up many times. The rearrangement uses TRBV28 and TRBJ1-2; 7 bases are a match to TRBD1. CDR1 and CDR2 (germline): MDHEN, SYDVKM. Unmatched junction bases numbered 8, after V lost 6 bases and J lost 4 bases. This CDR3 is built from 14 residues. The CDR3 sequence is CASSLLDRVYGYTF. The CDR3 DNA sequence: TGTGCCAGCAGCCTTCTTGACAGGGTCTATGGCTACACCTTC.

Comments on this clonotype: This clone may be a read error of a much larger clone one base away. V usage is TRBV4-3 and J usage is TRBJ2-5; 9 bases are shared with TRBD2. Germline V gene data show CDR1 as LGHNA and CDR2 as YSLEER. The CDR3 runs to 15 residues. CDR3 loop: CASSQGTSLQEPQYF. The CDR3 DNA reads TGCGCCAGCAGCCAGGGGACTAGCCTCCAAGAGCCCCAGTACTTC.

This clonotype has a count of ten or more. V and J are TRBV28 and TRBJ2-7; D remains ambiguous. CDR3 length: 13 amino acids. Deletions cut 3 bases from V and 5 bases from J, with 11 bases between. Germline CDR1 MDHEN, CDR2 SYDVKM. CDR3 sequence: CASSFRQAHEQYF. For the CDR3, the DNA is TGTGCCAGCAGTTTCCGGCAGGCCCACGAGCAGTACTTC.

The chain links TRBV5-6 to TRBJ2-7; 8 bases align to TRBD2. CDR1 is SGHDT, CDR2 YYEEEE, per germline. The CDR3 runs 14 residues. V trimming: 2 bases; J trimming: 6 bases; junction bases outside the gene matches: 7. The CDR3 reads CASSLFGGGSEQYF. CDR3 sequence (DNA): TGTGCCAGCAGCTTATTCGGCGGGGGGAGCGAGCAGTACTTC.

Turning to this clonotype: A much larger clone lies a single base off, so this may be a read error. The chain links TRBV14 to TRBJ2-6; D is unresolved. Deletions cut 4 bases from V and 0 bases from J, with 10 bases between. There are 16 residues in the CDR3. CDR1 is SGHDN and CDR2 is FVKESK in the germline V gene. This CDR3 reads CASSRVFGSGANVLTF. The CDR3 DNA is TGTGCCAGCAGCCGAGTTTTCGGCTCTGGGGCCAACGTCCTGACTTTC.

Notes on this clonotype: This could be a read error, since a much larger clone is one nucleotide away. The chain combines TRBV7-9 with TRBJ1-3, with D tentatively TRBD1 (6 bases). Germline loops: CDR1 SEHNR, CDR2 FQNEAQ (reference sequence). The CDR3 totals 14 residues. The V gene lost 10 bases and the J gene lost 2 bases, with 15 bases spanning the gap. The CDR3 nucleotides read TGTGCCACCCCGGGACAACTCCCTGGAAACACCATATATTTT. Amino acids: CATPGQLPGNTIYF.

A few counts support this clonotype. The chain links TRBV12-2 to TRBJ1-6. TRBV12-2 is a pseudogene segment. CDR3 length: 18 residues. CDR3 in DNA: TGTGCAAGTCGCTTAACCCTCTCTGACGAGGGTTATGGTTCACCCCTCCACTTT. Translating it yields CASRLTLSDEGYGSPLHF.

The sample holds a few counts of this clonotype. The CDR3 is CASSYSTLRELFF. The CDR3 DNA reads TGTGCCAGCAGTTACTCGACATTGCGGGAGCTGTTTTTT. The chain joins TRBV6-2 or TRBV6-3 to TRBJ2-2; D uncertain. Germline V gene data show CDR1 as MNHEY and CDR2 as SVGEGT. V was shortened by 0 bases and J by 9 bases, with 8 bases between the two germline ends. CDR3 length: 13 residues.

This clonotype has ten or more counts. The V gene is TRBV5-1, the J gene TRBJ2-7; weak D call: TRBD2 (5 bases). V lost 0 bases and J 0 bases, leaving 10 bases between the germline ends. CDR3 length equals 15 residues. Per germline, CDR1 SGHRS and CDR2 YFSETQ. CDR3 amino acids: CASSLEGLHSYEQYF. For the CDR3, the DNA is TGCGCCAGCAGCTTGGAAGGACTGCACTCCTACGAGCAGTACTTC.

To note about this clonotype: The junction departs from germline at one end; a sequencing error may be responsible. J is TRBJ2-4 and V is TRBV9; perhaps TRBD1 as D (5 bases). The CDR3 spans 13 residues. The germline CDR1 and CDR2 sequences are SGDLS and YYNGEE. CDR3 region: CASSVDRQAIQCF. CDR3 nucleotide sequence: TGTGCCAGCAGCGTAGACAGGCAGGCCATTCAGTGCTTC.

To note about this clonotype: This may stem from a read error, because a much larger clone lies one nucleotide away. V usage is TRBV7-6 and J usage is TRBJ2-5, with TRBD2 matching 7 bases. The CDR3 totals 16 residues. The ends lost 1 base at V and 4 bases at J; junction bases unmatched: 9. Per germline, CDR1 SGHVS and CDR2 FNYEAQ. CDR3 loop: CASSLGAGGGGETQYF. CDR3 bases: TGTGCCAGCAGCTTAGGGGCAGGAGGCGGGGGAGAGACCCAGTACTTC.

A note on this clonotype: A clone one base away is much larger, so this may be a read error. The rearrangement uses TRBV6-5 and TRBJ1-2; tentatively, D is TRBD1 (6 bases). Germline CDR1 reads MNHEY; CDR2 reads SVGAGI. This CDR3 has 15 residues. The DNA of the CDR3 is TGTGCCAGCAGTTACTCTCCGACGTACAGGGATGGCCACACCTTC. It specifies CASSYSPTYRDGHTF.

The J gene is TRBJ2-1, the V gene TRBV7-6; 11 positions match TRBD1. CDR3 length equals 15 residues. Germline trimming cut 7 bases from V and 7 bases from J; bases unmatched to any gene: 9. Germline assignment: CDR1 SGHVS and CDR2 FNYEAQ. The CDR3 here is CASTVGQGVGNEQFF. As DNA, the CDR3 is TGTGCCAGCACCGTGGGACAGGGGGTCGGAAATGAGCAGTTCTTC.

In the case of this clonotype: A much larger clone is a single base away; this may be a read error. The chain couples TRBV29-1 to TRBJ1-1; D might be TRBD1 (6 bases). The CDR3 runs to 13 residues. The germline V gene encodes CDR1 SQVTM and CDR2 ANQGSEA. The V gene lost 1 base and the J gene lost 4 bases, with 10 bases spanning the gap. DNA for the CDR3: TGCAGCGTTGAAGGTGGAGGGGGCACTGAAGCTTTCTTT. Amino acid sequence: CSVEGGGGTEAFF. The entire variable domain, with the rest obtained from reference TRBV29-1 and TRBJ1-1, is as follows: SAVISQKPSRDICQRGTSLTIQCQVDSQVTMMFWYRQQPGQSLTLIATANQGSEATYESGFVIDKFPISRPNLTFSTLTVSNMSPEDSSIYLCSVEGGGGTEAFFGQGTRLTVV.

This clonotype was seen at least ten times. The rearrangement uses TRBV12-3 or TRBV12-4 and TRBJ2-7, with 8 bases lining up with TRBD1. V dropped 5 bases and J dropped 1; count of bases not matched to a gene: 10. The CDR3 consists of 16 residues. The CDR3 nucleotides are TGTGCCAGCAGTCCGATGACAGGGGTCGTTTCCTACGAGCAGTACTTC. Its translation is CASSPMTGVVSYEQYF.

As regards this clonotype: A read error may account for a junction end that differs from germline. The chain combines TRBV7-6 with TRBJ1-1; D unresolved. CDR1 is SGHVS and CDR2 is FNYEAQ in the germline V gene. This CDR3 contains 13 residues. In DNA, the CDR3 is TGTGCCAGCAGCTTAGGTCGGGGTACTGAAGCTCTCTTT. This translates into CASSLGRGTEALF.

This clonotype has at least ten counts. The chain carries TRBV12-3 or TRBV12-4 and TRBJ2-3, with 13 nucleotides matching TRBD2. The ends lost 6 bases at V and 1 base at J; junction bases unmatched: 10. The CDR3 sequence is 18 residues long. The CDR3 is CASSLGLAGVRGTDTQYF. The CDR3 DNA follows: TGTGCCAGCAGCCTCGGACTAGCGGGAGTAAGGGGCACAGATACGCAGTATTTT.

The sample holds many counts of this clonotype. This chain uses TRBV7-9 with TRBJ2-1; tentatively, D is TRBD1 or TRBD2 (6 bases each). Trimming removed 5 bases at V and 4 bases at J, with 18 bases between. Per germline, CDR1 SEHNR and CDR2 FQNEAQ (reference sequence). This CDR3 region has 16 residues. The CDR3 region is CASSKPGASGYNEQFF. The DNA of the CDR3 is TGTGCCAGCAGCAAACCGGGGGCCAGCGGATACAATGAGCAGTTCTTC.

The chain uses TRBV28 and TRBJ2-6; 8 positions match TRBD2. This CDR3 contains 16 residues. Germline lookup yields CDR1 MDHEN and CDR2 SYDVKM. Trimming removed 6 bases from V and 0 bases from J; junction bases left unmatched: 4. The CDR3 coding sequence is TGTGCCAGCAGCCCGGGAGGGTCCTCTGGGGCCAACGTCCTGACTTTC. Residues: CASSPGGSSGANVLTF. Using reference TRBV28 and TRBJ2-6 for the parts outside the CDR3, the full variable domain is DVKVTQSSRYLVKRTGEKVFLECVQDMDHENMFWYRQDPGLGLRLIYFSYDVKMKEKGDIPEGYSVSREKKERFSLILESASTNQTSMYLCASSPGGSSGANVLTFGAGSRLTVL.

This clonotype was recorded at least ten times. The chain is built from TRBV7-9 and TRBJ2-3; D is perhaps TRBD1 or TRBD2 (5 bases each). CDR1 is SEHNR, CDR2 FQNEAQ, per germline (reference sequence). The CDR3 runs 15 residues. Trimming shortened V by 4 bases and J by 0 bases, and 11 bases separated the two germline ends. In DNA form, the CDR3 reads TGTGCCAGCAGCTATTTGGGGACCAGCACAGATACGCAGTATTTT. It is translated as CASSYLGTSTDTQYF. The whole variable domain, filled in from reference TRBV7-9 and TRBJ2-3, reads DTGVSQNPRHKITKRGQNVTFRCDPISEHNRLYWYRQTLGQGPEFLTYFQNEAQLEKSRLLSDRFSAERPKGSFSTLEIQRTEQGDSAMYLCASSYLGTSTDTQYFGPGTRLTVL.

This clonotype was counted ten times or more. This chain joins TRBV20-1 and TRBJ1-1; TRBD1 matches 7 bases. The CDR3 is made up of 17 amino acids. Trimming cost V 1 base and J 4 bases; bases outside gene matches: 15. CDR1 is DFQATT, CDR2 SNEGSKA, per germline (reference sequence). The CDR3 nucleotides are TGCAGTGCTAGAGCCGACAGGGAGGTTTCGGTAGGCACTGAAGCTTTCTTT. It is translated as CSARADREVSVGTEAFF.

Many counts were recorded for this clonotype. The chain combines TRBV7-9 with TRBJ2-7; D is perhaps TRBD2 (5 bases). The V and J ends lost 2 bases and 0 bases respectively, with 11 bases between them. The germline gives CDR1 SEHNR, CDR2 FQNEAQ (reference sequence). The CDR3 runs 15 residues. The CDR3 DNA reads TGTGCCAGCAGCTTACCCAGAGACTACTCCTACGAGCAGTACTTC. This translates into CASSLPRDYSYEQYF.